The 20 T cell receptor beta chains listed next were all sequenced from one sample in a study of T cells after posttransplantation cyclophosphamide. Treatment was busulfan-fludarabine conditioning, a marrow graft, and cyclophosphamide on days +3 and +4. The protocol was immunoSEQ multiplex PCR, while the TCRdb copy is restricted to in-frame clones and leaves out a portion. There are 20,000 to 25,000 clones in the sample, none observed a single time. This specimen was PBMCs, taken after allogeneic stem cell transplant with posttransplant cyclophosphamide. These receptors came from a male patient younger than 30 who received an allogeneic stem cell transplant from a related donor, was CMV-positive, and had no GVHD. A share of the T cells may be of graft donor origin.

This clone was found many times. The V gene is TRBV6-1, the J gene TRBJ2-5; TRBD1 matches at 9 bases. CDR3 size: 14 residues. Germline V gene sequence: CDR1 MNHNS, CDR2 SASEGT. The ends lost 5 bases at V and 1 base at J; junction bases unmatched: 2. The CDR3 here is CASSMDRGQETQYF. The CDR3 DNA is TGTGCCAGCAGTATGGACAGGGGCCAAGAGACCCAGTACTTC.

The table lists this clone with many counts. The CDR3 nucleotides are TGTGCCAGCAGCGAGGGGCGAGGGGGAGCCTCTTTTGGGAACACCGGGGAGCTGTTTTTT. It yields the protein CASSEGRGGASFGNTGELFF. The V and J genes are TRBV9 and TRBJ2-2; D is perhaps TRBD1 (6 bases). Germline V gene sequence: CDR1 SGDLS, CDR2 YYNGEE. The CDR3 runs 20 residues. V was cut by 3 bases and J by 1 base, with 25 bases left in between.

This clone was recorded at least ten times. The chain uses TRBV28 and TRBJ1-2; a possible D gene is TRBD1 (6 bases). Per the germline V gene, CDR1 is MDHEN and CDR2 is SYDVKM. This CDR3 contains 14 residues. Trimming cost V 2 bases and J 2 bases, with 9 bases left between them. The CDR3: CASSLVGHNYGYTF. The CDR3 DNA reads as TGTGCCAGCAGTTTAGTGGGACACAACTATGGCTACACCTTC.

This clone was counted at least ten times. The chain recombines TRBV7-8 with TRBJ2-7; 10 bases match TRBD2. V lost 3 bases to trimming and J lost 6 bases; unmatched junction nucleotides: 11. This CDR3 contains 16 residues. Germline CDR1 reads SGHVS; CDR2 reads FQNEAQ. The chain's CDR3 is CASSFRQREGRAEQYF. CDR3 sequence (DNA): TGTGCCAGCAGCTTTAGGCAGCGGGAGGGCCGCGCCGAGCAGTACTTC.

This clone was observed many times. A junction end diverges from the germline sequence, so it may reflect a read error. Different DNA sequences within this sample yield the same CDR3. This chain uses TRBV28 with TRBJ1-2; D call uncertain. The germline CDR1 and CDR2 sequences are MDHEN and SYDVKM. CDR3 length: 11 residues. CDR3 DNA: TGTGCCAGCAGTTTGAACTACGGCTACACCTTC. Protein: CASSLNYGYTF.

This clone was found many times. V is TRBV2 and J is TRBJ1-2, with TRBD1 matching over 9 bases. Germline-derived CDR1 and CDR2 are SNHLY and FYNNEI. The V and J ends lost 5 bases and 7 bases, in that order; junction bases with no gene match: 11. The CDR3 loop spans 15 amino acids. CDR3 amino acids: CASSLTTGGGSGYTF. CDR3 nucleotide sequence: TGTGCCAGCAGTCTAACTACAGGGGGCGGGAGTGGCTACACCTTC.

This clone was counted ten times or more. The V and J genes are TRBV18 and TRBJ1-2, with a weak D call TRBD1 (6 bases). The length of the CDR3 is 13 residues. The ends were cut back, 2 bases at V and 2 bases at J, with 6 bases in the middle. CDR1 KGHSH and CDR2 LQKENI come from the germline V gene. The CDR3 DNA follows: TGTGCCAGCTCACCAACAGGGAACTATGGCTACACCTTC. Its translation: CASSPTGNYGYTF.

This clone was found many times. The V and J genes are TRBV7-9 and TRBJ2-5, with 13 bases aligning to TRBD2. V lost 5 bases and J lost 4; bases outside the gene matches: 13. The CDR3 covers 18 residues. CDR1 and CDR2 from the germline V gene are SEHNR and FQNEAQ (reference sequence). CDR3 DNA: TGTGCCAGCAGCACTAAATCGTACCGGACTAGCGGGAGAGAGACCCAGTACTTC. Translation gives CASSTKSYRTSGRETQYF. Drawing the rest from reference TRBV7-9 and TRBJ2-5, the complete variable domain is DTGVSQNPRHKITKRGQNVTFRCDPISEHNRLYWYRQTLGQGPEFLTYFQNEAQLEKSRLLSDRFSAERPKGSFSTLEIQRTEQGDSAMYLCASSTKSYRTSGRETQYFGPGTRLLVL.

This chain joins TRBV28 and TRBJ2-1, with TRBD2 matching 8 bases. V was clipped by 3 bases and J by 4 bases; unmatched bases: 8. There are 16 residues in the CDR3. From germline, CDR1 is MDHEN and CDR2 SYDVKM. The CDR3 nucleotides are TGTGCCAGCAGTTTGCCCCTAGCGGGCCGATACAATGAGCAGTTCTTC. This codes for CASSLPLAGRYNEQFF.

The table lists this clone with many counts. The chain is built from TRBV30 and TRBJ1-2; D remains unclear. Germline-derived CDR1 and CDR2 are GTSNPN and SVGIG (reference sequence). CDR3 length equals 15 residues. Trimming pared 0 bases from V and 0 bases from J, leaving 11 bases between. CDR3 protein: CAWSVRVRANYGYTF. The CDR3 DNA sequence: TGTGCCTGGAGTGTACGGGTCCGAGCTAACTATGGCTACACCTTC.

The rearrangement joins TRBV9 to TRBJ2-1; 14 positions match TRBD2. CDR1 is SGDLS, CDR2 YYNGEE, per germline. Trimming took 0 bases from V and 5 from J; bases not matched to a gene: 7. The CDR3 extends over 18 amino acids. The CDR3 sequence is CASSVVGTSGSWDNEQFF. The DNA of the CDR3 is TGTGCCAGCAGCGTAGTTGGGACTAGCGGGAGTTGGGACAATGAGCAGTTCTTC.

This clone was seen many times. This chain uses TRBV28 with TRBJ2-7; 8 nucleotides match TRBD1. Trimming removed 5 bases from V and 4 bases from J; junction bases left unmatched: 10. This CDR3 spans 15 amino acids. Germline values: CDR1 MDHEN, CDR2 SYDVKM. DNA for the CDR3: TGTGCCAGCAGTCTCCGGGACAGGCCAGGTTACGAGCAGTACTTC. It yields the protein CASSLRDRPGYEQYF.

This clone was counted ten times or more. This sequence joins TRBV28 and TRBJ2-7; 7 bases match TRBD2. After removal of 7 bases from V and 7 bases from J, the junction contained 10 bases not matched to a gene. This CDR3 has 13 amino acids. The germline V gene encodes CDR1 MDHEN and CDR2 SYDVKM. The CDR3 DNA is TGTGCCAGCAAACAAACCCCCGGGGGGGAGCAGTACTTC. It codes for CASKQTPGGEQYF.

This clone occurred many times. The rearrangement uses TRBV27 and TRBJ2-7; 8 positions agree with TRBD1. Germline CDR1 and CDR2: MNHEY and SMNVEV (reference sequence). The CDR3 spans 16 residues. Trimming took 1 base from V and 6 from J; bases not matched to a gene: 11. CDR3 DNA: TGTGCCAGCAGTTTATATTCTGGGACAGGTACCCTCGAGCAGTACTTC. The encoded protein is CASSLYSGTGTLEQYF.

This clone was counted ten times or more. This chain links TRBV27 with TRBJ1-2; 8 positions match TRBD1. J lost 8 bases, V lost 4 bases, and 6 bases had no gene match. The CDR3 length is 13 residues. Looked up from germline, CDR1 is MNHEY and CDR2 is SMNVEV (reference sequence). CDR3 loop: CASSWDRIGGYTF. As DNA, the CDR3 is TGTGCCAGCAGTTGGGACAGGATCGGCGGCTACACCTTC.

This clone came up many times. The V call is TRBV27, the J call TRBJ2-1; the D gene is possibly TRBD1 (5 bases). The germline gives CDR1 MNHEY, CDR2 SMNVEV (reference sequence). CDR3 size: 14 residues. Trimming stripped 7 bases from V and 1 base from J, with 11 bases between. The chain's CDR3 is CASKAKGSYNEQFF. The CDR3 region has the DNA TGTGCCAGCAAGGCGAAGGGGTCCTACAATGAGCAGTTCTTC.

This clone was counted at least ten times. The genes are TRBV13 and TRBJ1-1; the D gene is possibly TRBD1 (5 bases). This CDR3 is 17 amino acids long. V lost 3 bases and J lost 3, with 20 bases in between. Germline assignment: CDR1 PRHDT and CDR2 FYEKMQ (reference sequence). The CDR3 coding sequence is TGTGCCAGCAGCTTGGCCCCGACAGCCCGGGCGGACACTGAAGCTTTCTTT. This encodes CASSLAPTARADTEAFF.

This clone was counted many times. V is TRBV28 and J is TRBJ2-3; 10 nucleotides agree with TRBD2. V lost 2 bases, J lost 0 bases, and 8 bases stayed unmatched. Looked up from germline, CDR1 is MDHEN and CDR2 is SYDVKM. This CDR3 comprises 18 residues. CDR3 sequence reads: CASSLGGAGGSSTDTQYF. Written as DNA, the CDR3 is TGTGCCAGCAGTTTAGGAGGAGCGGGGGGGTCTAGCACAGATACGCAGTATTTT.

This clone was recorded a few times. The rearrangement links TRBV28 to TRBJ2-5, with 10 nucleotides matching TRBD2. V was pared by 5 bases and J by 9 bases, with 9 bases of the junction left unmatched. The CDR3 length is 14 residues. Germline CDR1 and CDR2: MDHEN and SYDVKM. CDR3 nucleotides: TGTGCCAGCAGTCAAAAGCGGGGGGGGCAGCCCCAGTACTTC. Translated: CASSQKRGGQPQYF.

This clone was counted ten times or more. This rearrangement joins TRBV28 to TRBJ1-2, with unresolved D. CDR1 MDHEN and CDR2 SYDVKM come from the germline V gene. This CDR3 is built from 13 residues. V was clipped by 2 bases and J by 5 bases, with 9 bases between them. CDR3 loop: CASSLIRGYGYTF. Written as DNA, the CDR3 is TGTGCCAGCAGTTTAATCAGAGGGTATGGCTACACCTTC.